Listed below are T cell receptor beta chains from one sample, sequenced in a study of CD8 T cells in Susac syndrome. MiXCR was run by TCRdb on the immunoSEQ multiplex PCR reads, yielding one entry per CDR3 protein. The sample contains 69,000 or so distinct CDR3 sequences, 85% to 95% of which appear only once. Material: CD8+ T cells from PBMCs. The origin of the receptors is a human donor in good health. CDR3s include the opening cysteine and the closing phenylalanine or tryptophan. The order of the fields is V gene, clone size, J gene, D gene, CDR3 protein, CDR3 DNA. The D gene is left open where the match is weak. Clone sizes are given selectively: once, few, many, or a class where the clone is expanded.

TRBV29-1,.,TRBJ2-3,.,CSGTVTDTQYF,TGCAGCGGTACAGTCACAGATACGCAGTATTTT
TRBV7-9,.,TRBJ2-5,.,CASSPQGFEETQYF,TGTGCCAGCAGCCCACAGGGTTTTGAGGAGACCCAGTACTTC
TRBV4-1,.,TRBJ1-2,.,CASSQASGTEGYTF,TGCGCCAGCAGCCAAGCCTCCGGGACGGAGGGCTACACCTTC
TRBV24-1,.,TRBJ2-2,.,CATSGLGNAGELFF,TGTGCCACCAGTGGGCTCGGGAACGCCGGGGAGCTGTTTTTT
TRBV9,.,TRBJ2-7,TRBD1,CASSVRGLSYEQYF,TGTGCCAGCAGCGTCAGGGGGCTCTCCTACGAGCAGTACTTC
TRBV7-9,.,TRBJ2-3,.,CASSVHEGLSTDTQYF,TGTGCCAGCAGCGTCCATGAAGGCCTGAGCACAGATACGCAGTATTTT
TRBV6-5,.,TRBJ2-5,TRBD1,CASSYSMLTGGLETQYF,TGTGCCAGCAGTTACTCGATGTTGACAGGGGGCTTGGAGACCCAGTACTTC
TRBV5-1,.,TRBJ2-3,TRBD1,CASSLNRGVDTQYF,TGCGCCAGCAGCTTGAACAGGGGTGTAGATACGCAGTATTTT
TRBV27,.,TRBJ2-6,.,CASSFMGSGANVLTF,TGTGCCAGCAGTTTCATGGGGAGTGGGGCCAACGTCCTGACTTTC
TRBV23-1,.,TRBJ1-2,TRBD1,CASPGQGNYGYTF,TGCGCCAGCCCTGGACAGGGCAACTATGGCTACACCTTC
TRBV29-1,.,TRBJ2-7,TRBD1,CSVVQGGEQYF,TGCAGCGTCGTACAGGGGGGCGAGCAGTACTTC
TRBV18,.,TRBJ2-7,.,CASSLQRGLNYEQYF,TGTGCCAGCTCACTGCAAAGAGGGTTGAACTACGAGCAGTACTTC
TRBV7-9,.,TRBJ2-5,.,CASSLVGSQETQYF,TGTGCCAGCAGCTTAGTTGGCAGCCAAGAGACCCAGTACTTC
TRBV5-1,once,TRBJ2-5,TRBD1,CASSLDRGLARVQYF,TGCGCCAGCAGCTTGGACAGGGGGCTAGCAAGGGTCCAGTACTTC
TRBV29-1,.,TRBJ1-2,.,CSVEDRDIYYGYTF,TGCAGCGTTGAAGATCGAGACATCTACTATGGCTACACCTTC
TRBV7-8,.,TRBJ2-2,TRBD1,CASSLETTGGELFF,TGTGCCAGCAGCTTAGAAACGACAGGGGGGGAGCTGTTTTTT